This TCR beta chain emerged from a study of T cells in Graves' hyperthyroidism and ophthalmopathy. Study background: Blood from the periphery was taken at initial diagnosis, before any treatment.

This clonotype was found many times. The V gene lost 2 bases and the J gene lost 8 bases, with 6 bases spanning the gap. The CDR3 runs to 11 residues. Germline V CDR1 and CDR2: SEHNR, FQNEAQ (reference sequence). There were TCR beta CDR3 regions amplified from RNA transcripts. HTBI primers were employed in a first-round RT-PCR of the TCR CDR3. TCRdb itself ran the multiplex PCR reads through MiXCR, one entry per CDR3 protein. Of 330,000 or so distinct CDR3 sequences detected, approximately 18% appear once; the ten largest clones hold about 35%. The chain couples TRBV7-9 to TRBJ1-1; D gene unclear. Sequences were obtained from blood. The TCR comes from a man in his forties or fifties with Graves' ophthalmopathy. The CDR3 protein is CASSLTTEAFF. The DNA for the CDR3 is TGTGCCAGCAGCTTAACGACAGAAGCTTTCTTT.